These 21 T cell receptor beta chains came from one sample sequenced in a study of CD4+ T cells in melanoma. The protocol was immunoSEQ multiplex PCR, while the TCRdb copy is restricted to in-frame clones and leaves out a portion. This table has roughly 12,000 clones, 66% appearing once. What was sequenced was cells from a culture (not recorded whether cultured in vitro). The receptors stem from a human donor with melanoma.

This clone has more than one count but fewer than ten. V and J are TRBV7-9 and TRBJ1-6; TRBD1 agrees at 10 bases. Trimming cost V 5 bases and J 3 bases; bases outside gene matches: 4. CDR3 length: 16 residues. Germline CDR1 reads SEHNR; CDR2 reads FQNEAQ (reference sequence). CDR3 amino acids: CASSAGQGFYNSPLHF. CDR3 in DNA: TGTGCCAGCAGCGCGGGACAGGGGTTCTATAATTCACCCCTCCACTTT.

In DNA form, the CDR3 reads TGTGCCAGCAGTGTGGGCGGGGAAAGCTACAATGAGCAGTTCTTC. This encodes CASSVGGESYNEQFF. The chain uses TRBV2 and TRBJ2-1, with D possibly TRBD2 on 6 matching bases. The CDR3 consists of 15 residues. Trimming stripped 4 bases from V and 3 bases from J, with 13 bases between. Per the germline V gene, CDR1 is SNHLY and CDR2 is FYNNEI.

The rearrangement links TRBV7-2 to TRBJ2-4; 7 nucleotides line up with TRBD2. The CDR3 is 14 residues long. Germline trimming cut 5 bases from V and 6 bases from J; bases unmatched to any gene: 7. Germline CDR1 reads SGHTA; CDR2 reads FQGNSA. CDR3 region: CASSSTRGTNIQYF. DNA of the CDR3: TGTGCCAGCAGCAGTACGCGGGGGACAAACATTCAGTACTTC.

This sequence joins TRBV10-2 and TRBJ1-5, with D maybe TRBD1 (5 bases). CDR1 is WSHSY and CDR2 is SAAADI in the germline V gene. CDR3 size: 15 residues. V was clipped by 6 bases and J by 2 bases, with 14 bases between them. The CDR3 loop reads CASSRVPLGNQPQHF. The CDR3 nucleotides are TGCGCCAGCAGCAGGGTTCCCCTCGGCAATCAGCCCCAGCATTTT.

This chain links TRBV7-8 with TRBJ2-2; the D is unclear. Germline V gives CDR1 SGHVS, CDR2 FQNEAQ. Trimming took off 0 bases at V and 6 bases at J, with 8 bases between the two ends. This CDR3 comprises 14 residues. The CDR3 region is CASSLAGWAGELFF. As DNA, the CDR3 is TGTGCCAGCAGCTTAGCGGGGTGGGCCGGGGAGCTGTTTTTT.

This rearrangement joins TRBV18 to TRBJ2-7; tentative D call: TRBD1 (5 bases). The CDR3 spans 15 residues. Germline V lookup: CDR1 KGHSH, CDR2 LQKENI. With 3 bases removed from V and 1 base from J, the gap between germline ends came to 13 bases. The CDR3 region has the DNA TGTGCCAGCTCACCCCCCTCAAGACAGTCCTACGAGCAGTACTTC. Translating it yields CASSPPSRQSYEQYF.

The chain couples TRBV30 to TRBJ2-1, with D possibly being TRBD1 (5 bases). V was pared by 1 base and J by 12 bases, with 10 bases between. From germline, CDR1 is GTSNPN and CDR2 SVGIG (reference sequence). The CDR3 is made up of 11 amino acids. As DNA, the CDR3 is TGTGCCTGGAGTGGGGGCATCTGGCAGTTCTTC. Residues: CAWSGGIWQFF. Filled out from reference TRBV30 and TRBJ2-1, the complete variable domain reads SQTIHQWPATLVQPVGSPLSLECTVEGTSNPNLYWYRQAAGRGLQLLFYSVGIGQISSEVPQNLSASRPQDRQFILSSKKLLLSDSGFYLCAWSGGIWQFFGPGTRLTVL.

J is TRBJ2-3 and V is TRBV5-1, with D possibly matching TRBD1 (5 bases). The ends were cut back, 4 bases at V and 4 bases at J, with 16 bases in the middle. CDR3 length: 15 residues. The germline V gene encodes CDR1 SGHRS and CDR2 YFSETQ. CDR3 region: CASSIDSSVSDTQYF. As DNA, the CDR3 is TGCGCCAGCAGCATAGACAGCTCGGTTTCAGATACGCAGTATTTT.

The count of this clone is one. V gene TRBV7-8 combines with J gene TRBJ1-6; weak D call: TRBD1 (5 bases). Germline lookup yields CDR1 SGHVS and CDR2 FQNEAQ. The ends were cut back, 1 base at V and 7 bases at J, with 14 bases in the middle. The CDR3 has 16 amino acids. The DNA for the CDR3 is TGTGCCAGCAGCTTAGACCGGGGGTATGAGAATTCACCCCTCCACTTT. This codes for CASSLDRGYENSPLHF.

V gene TRBV7-9 combines with J gene TRBJ2-1, with 10 bases matching TRBD2. The CDR3 runs 16 residues. The V gene's germline CDR1 is SEHNR and CDR2 FQNEAQ (reference sequence). V shed 2 bases, J shed 1 base, and the junction held 2 bases outside the gene matches. DNA of the CDR3: TGTGCCAGCAGCTTACCAGCGGGGGGGTCCTACAATGAGCAGTTCTTC. This translates into CASSLPAGGSYNEQFF.

Only a few counts were recorded for this clone. The chain joins TRBV10-3 to TRBJ1-2; D unclear. The ends were cut back, 3 bases at V and 8 bases at J, with 13 bases in the middle. The CDR3 contains 13 residues. Germline V CDR1 and CDR2: ENHRY, SYGVKD. CDR3 coding DNA: TGTGCCATCAGTGACCGGCCGAGTCAGGGCTACACCTTC. Its protein product is CAISDRPSQGYTF.

The chain joins TRBV5-4 to TRBJ2-5; 7 bases are shared with TRBD2. The end of the DNA is better explained by TRBJ2-7, so the J call may be wrong. Germline CDR1 reads SGHNT; CDR2 reads YYREEE (reference sequence). The CDR3 has 16 amino acids. The CDR3 is CASSLSVGGSSYEQYF. The CDR3 DNA reads as TGTGCCAGCAGCTTGTCCGTCGGGGGGAGCTCCTACGAGCAGTACTTC.

This clone was detected a few times. The rearrangement uses TRBV18 and TRBJ2-1; D is uncertain. Germline CDR1 reads KGHSH; CDR2 reads LQKENI. The V end was cut by 3 bases, the J end by 12 bases, with 15 bases between. This CDR3 is built from 13 residues. Written as DNA, the CDR3 is TGTGCCAGCTCACCGGGGTTAGGTGCAGGGCAGTTCTTC. This sequence encodes CASSPGLGAGQFF.

This clone was observed a single time. The CDR3 is CASSLDRLDGYTF. In DNA, the CDR3 is TGTGCCAGCAGCTTGGACAGGCTAGATGGCTACACCTTC. J is TRBJ1-2 and V is TRBV5-6; D is perhaps TRBD1 (5 bases). The germline V and J ends were trimmed by 0 bases and 6 bases, with 9 bases remaining between them. This CDR3 is built from 13 residues. Per the germline V gene, CDR1 is SGHDT and CDR2 is YYEEEE.

This clone appeared a few times. The same CDR3 arises from other DNA sequences in this sample as well. The chain employs TRBV6-5 and TRBJ1-1; 7 bases line up with TRBD1. V was clipped by 8 bases and J by 1 base; unmatched bases: 4. The CDR3 is 13 residues long. The germline V gene encodes CDR1 MNHEY and CDR2 SVGAGI. CDR3 residues: CASSRQGNTEAFF. In nucleotides, the CDR3 is TGTGCCAGCTCTAGACAGGGGAACACTGAAGCTTTCTTT.

The rearrangement uses TRBV6-5 and TRBJ2-3, with D tentatively TRBD1 (5 bases). The CDR3 is 16 amino acids. Germline CDR1 is MNHEY and CDR2 is SVGAGI. V gave up 3 bases and J gave up 1 base, with 14 bases separating them. CDR3 bases: TGTGCCAGCAGTTATCAGGGAAGTATAGGCACAGATACGCAGTATTTT. It yields the protein CASSYQGSIGTDTQYF.

The J gene is TRBJ2-7, the V gene TRBV6-1; D ambiguous. Germline CDR1 is MNHNS and CDR2 is SASEGT. V shed 5 bases and J shed 2 bases, with 16 bases lying between them. The CDR3 runs to 15 residues. The DNA of the CDR3 is TGTGCCAGCAGTTCCCCCAGGACGGCGCCCTACGAGCAGTACTTC. Amino acids: CASSSPRTAPYEQYF.

This clone was seen a few times. The gene calls are TRBV18 and TRBJ2-1; D may correspond to TRBD1 or TRBD2 (6 bases each). Germline CDR1 is KGHSH and CDR2 is LQKENI. Trimming shortened V by 3 bases and J by 8 bases, and 20 bases separated the two germline ends. This CDR3 contains 16 residues. CDR3 DNA sequence: TGTGCCAGCTCACCCGAGGCCGGGGGCGCTCGGGATGAGCAGTTCTTC. Translating gives CASSPEAGGARDEQFF.

The gene calls are TRBV27 and TRBJ2-7; D might be TRBD1 (6 bases). The germline V and J ends were trimmed by 3 bases and 0 bases, with 12 bases remaining between them. The CDR3 runs to 15 residues. Germline lookup yields CDR1 MNHEY and CDR2 SMNVEV (reference sequence). CDR3 in DNA: TGTGCCAGCAGTTTTCAGGACAGAAACTCCTACGAGCAGTACTTC. This codes for CASSFQDRNSYEQYF.

This chain connects TRBV5-1 to TRBJ2-1; D gene ambiguous. The CDR3 extends over 14 amino acids. CDR1 SGHRS and CDR2 YFSETQ come from the germline V gene. V was shortened by 0 bases and J by 4 bases, with 8 bases between the two germline ends. CDR3 amino acids: CASSLAADYNEQFF. The CDR3 nucleotides read TGCGCCAGCAGCTTGGCTGCTGATTACAATGAGCAGTTCTTC.

The table lists this clone with a few counts. V and J are TRBV7-9 and TRBJ2-4; no clear D gene. Germline assignment: CDR1 SEHNR and CDR2 FQNEAQ (reference sequence). CDR3 length: 15 residues. Trimming took 5 bases from V and 4 from J, leaving 15 bases between them. CDR3 in amino acids: CASSPVPGRKNIQYF. As DNA, the CDR3 is TGTGCCAGCAGCCCCGTACCCGGCCGGAAAAACATTCAGTACTTC.